Listed below are T cell receptor beta chains from one sample, sequenced in a study of blood T cell repertoires in COVID-19. Libraries were prepared by immunoSEQ multiplex PCR; TCRdb keeps only in-frame clonotypes and omits some of them. The sample shows about 310,000 clones, around 87% of them seen only once. The material sequenced was peripheral blood. The receptors derive from a man between 45 and 60 years old with active or convalescent COVID-19. Both conserved end residues are part of each CDR3. Fields, in order: V gene, D gene, J gene, CDR3 protein. The D gene is left open where the match is weak.

v_gene: TRBV7-9
d_gene: .
j_gene: TRBJ1-1
CDR3aa: CASSLGRMNTEAFF

v_gene: TRBV5-1
d_gene: .
j_gene: TRBJ1-2
CDR3aa: CASSLGNEGGGYTF

v_gene: TRBV5-4
d_gene: TRBD2
j_gene: TRBJ2-2
CDR3aa: CASSLLAGGTGELFF

v_gene: TRBV18
d_gene: .
j_gene: TRBJ1-1
CDR3aa: CASSPRSANTEAFF

v_gene: TRBV6-4
d_gene: .
j_gene: TRBJ2-5
CDR3aa: CASSRTPEETQYF

v_gene: TRBV10-2
d_gene: .
j_gene: TRBJ2-3
CDR3aa: CASSEPKLSTDTQYF

v_gene: TRBV11-2
d_gene: TRBD2
j_gene: TRBJ2-5
CDR3aa: CASSVGTSGFMTQYF

v_gene: TRBV11-2
d_gene: .
j_gene: TRBJ2-7
CDR3aa: CASSLRGSYEQYF

v_gene: TRBV6-4
d_gene: .
j_gene: TRBJ1-5
CDR3aa: CASSEQGDQPQHF

v_gene: TRBV4-1
d_gene: .
j_gene: TRBJ1-5
CDR3aa: CASSPDLRQPQHF

v_gene: TRBV6-5
d_gene: TRBD2
j_gene: TRBJ2-1
CDR3aa: CASGGGNEQFF

v_gene: TRBV7-9
d_gene: TRBD1
j_gene: TRBJ1-1
CDR3aa: CASSTGWDSLNTEAFF

v_gene: TRBV24-1
d_gene: TRBD1
j_gene: TRBJ1-2
CDR3aa: CATRPGQGDYGYTF

v_gene: TRBV5-1
d_gene: .
j_gene: TRBJ2-3
CDR3aa: CASSLPGGAGGGTDTQYF

v_gene: TRBV27
d_gene: .
j_gene: TRBJ1-6
CDR3aa: CASSYTGVSNSPLHF

v_gene: TRBV6-6
d_gene: .
j_gene: TRBJ1-1
CDR3aa: CASSYGRTEAFF

v_gene: TRBV4-1
d_gene: .
j_gene: TRBJ1-3
CDR3aa: CASSQSIVIGNTIYF

v_gene: TRBV2
d_gene: TRBD1
j_gene: TRBJ1-3
CDR3aa: CASSEQGAYGNTIYF

v_gene: TRBV29-1
d_gene: .
j_gene: TRBJ1-5
CDR3aa: CSVERQRGQPQHF

v_gene: TRBV6-5
d_gene: TRBD2
j_gene: TRBJ2-7
CDR3aa: CASSPRGGRAYEQYF

v_gene: TRBV19
d_gene: .
j_gene: TRBJ2-1
CDR3aa: CASTLNNEQFF

v_gene: TRBV29-1
d_gene: .
j_gene: TRBJ1-2
CDR3aa: CSVDGEAAYGYTF